This T cell receptor (beta chain) was documented in a study of identical twins. Regarding the study as a whole: With beta out-of-frame sequences, excess sharing by twins was weaker. Abundant beta clonotypes from cord blood had fewer insertions, unlike memory repertoires, which showed none.

The CDR3 consists of 14 residues. The junction had 7 bases not matched to a gene; V was cut back by 5 bases and J by 7 bases. CDR1 SGHTA and CDR2 FQGNSA come from the germline V gene. Ten or more counts support this clonotype. Its antigen is currently unknown. Template switching added a universal primer site, and cDNA bore unique molecular identifiers. TCRdb called the 5' RACE reads again in MiXCR, with one record for every CDR3 protein. The sample has more than 650,000 distinct CDR3 sequences, 6.1% seen once. The origin of this receptor is a man younger than 30 in good health. The sample comprised naive T cells sorted from blood. V is TRBV7-2 and J is TRBJ2-1, with 8 positions matching TRBD1. The CDR3 bases are TGTGCCAGCAGCGATGCCTGGACAGGGAATGAGCAGTTCTTC. Residues: CASSDAWTGNEQFF.